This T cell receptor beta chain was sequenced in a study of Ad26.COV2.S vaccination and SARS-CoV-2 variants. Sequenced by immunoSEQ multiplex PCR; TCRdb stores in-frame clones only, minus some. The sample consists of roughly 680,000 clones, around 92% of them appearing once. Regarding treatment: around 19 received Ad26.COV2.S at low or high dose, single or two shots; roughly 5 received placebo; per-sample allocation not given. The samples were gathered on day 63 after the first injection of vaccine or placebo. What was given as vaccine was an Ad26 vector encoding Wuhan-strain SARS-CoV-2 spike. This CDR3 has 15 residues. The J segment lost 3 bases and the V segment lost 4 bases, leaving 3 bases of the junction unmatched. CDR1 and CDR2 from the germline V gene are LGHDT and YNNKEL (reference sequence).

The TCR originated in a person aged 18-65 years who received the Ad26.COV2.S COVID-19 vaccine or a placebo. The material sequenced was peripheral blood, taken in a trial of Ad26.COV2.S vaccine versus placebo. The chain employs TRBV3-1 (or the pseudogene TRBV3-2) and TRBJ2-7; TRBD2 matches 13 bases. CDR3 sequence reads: CASSLWTSGGYEQYF. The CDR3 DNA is TGTGCCAGCAGCCTGTGGACTAGCGGGGGCTACGAGCAGTACTTC.